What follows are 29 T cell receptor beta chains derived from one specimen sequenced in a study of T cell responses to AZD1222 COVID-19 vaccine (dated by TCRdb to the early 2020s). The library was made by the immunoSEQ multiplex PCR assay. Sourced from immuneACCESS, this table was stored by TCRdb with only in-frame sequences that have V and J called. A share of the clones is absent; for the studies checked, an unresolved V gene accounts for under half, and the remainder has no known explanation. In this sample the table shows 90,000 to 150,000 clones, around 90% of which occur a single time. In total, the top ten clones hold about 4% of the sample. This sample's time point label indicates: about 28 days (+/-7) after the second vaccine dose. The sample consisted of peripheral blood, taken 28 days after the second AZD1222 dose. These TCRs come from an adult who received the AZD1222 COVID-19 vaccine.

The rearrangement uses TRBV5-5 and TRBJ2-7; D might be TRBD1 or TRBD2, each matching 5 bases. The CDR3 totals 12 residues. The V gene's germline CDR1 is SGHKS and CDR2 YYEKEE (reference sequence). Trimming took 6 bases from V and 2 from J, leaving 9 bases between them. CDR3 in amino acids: CASIGGTYEQYF. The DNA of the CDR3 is TGTGCCAGCATTGGGGGAACCTACGAGCAGTACTTC.

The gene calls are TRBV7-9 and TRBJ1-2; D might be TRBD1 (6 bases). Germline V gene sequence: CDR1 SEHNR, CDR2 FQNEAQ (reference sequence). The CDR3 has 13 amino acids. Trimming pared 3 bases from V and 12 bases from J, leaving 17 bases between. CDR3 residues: CASSFSADSVNTF. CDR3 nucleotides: TGTGCCAGCAGCTTTTCGGCGGACAGTGTCAACACCTTC.

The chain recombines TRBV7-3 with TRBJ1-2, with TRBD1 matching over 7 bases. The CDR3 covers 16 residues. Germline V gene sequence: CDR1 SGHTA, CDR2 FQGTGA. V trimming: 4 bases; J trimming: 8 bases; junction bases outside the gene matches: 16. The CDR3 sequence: CASSSTGEGGLGGYTF. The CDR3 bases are TGTGCCAGCAGCTCAACAGGGGAAGGGGGCCTTGGAGGCTACACCTTC.

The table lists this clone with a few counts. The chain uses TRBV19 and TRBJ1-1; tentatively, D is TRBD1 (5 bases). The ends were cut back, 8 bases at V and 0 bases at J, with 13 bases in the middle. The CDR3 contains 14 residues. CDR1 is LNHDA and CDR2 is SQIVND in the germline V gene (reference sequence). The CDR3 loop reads CASGGRGLNTEAFF. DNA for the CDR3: TGTGCCAGTGGGGGGAGAGGGCTGAACACTGAAGCTTTCTTT.

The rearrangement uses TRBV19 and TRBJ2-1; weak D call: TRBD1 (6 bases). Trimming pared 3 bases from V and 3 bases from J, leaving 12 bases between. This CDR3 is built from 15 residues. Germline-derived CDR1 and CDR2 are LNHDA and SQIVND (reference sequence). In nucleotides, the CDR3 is TGTGCCAGTAGTATTTGGGACACCTTCTACAATGAGCAGTTCTTC. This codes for CASSIWDTFYNEQFF.

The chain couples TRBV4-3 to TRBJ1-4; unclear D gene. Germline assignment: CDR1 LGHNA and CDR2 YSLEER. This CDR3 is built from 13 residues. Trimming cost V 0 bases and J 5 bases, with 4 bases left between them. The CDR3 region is CASSQEQNEKLFF. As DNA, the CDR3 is TGCGCCAGCAGCCAAGAGCAGAATGAAAAACTGTTTTTT.

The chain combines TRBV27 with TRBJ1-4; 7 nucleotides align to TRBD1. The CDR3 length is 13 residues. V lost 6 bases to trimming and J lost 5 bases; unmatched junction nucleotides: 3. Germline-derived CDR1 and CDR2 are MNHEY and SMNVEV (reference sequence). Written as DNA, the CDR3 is TGTGCCAGCAGACAACAGGGGAATGAAAAACTGTTTTTT. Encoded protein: CASRQQGNEKLFF.

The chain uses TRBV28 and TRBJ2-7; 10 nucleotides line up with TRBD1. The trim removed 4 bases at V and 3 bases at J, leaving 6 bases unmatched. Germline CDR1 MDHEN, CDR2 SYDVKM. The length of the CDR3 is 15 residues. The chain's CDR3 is CASSSPWTGGYEQYF. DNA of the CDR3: TGTGCCAGCAGTTCACCCTGGACAGGGGGCTACGAGCAGTACTTC.

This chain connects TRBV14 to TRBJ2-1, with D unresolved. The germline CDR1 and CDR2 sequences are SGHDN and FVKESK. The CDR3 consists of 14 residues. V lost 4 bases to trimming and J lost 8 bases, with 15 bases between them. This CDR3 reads CASSPPHPPYEQFF. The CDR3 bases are TGTGCCAGCAGCCCCCCCCACCCCCCCTATGAGCAGTTCTTC.

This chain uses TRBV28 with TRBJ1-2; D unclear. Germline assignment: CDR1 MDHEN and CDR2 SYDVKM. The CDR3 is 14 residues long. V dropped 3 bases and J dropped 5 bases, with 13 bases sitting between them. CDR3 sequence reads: CASSFIGTEYGYTF. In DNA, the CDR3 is TGTGCCAGCAGTTTTATCGGAACGGAGTATGGCTACACCTTC.

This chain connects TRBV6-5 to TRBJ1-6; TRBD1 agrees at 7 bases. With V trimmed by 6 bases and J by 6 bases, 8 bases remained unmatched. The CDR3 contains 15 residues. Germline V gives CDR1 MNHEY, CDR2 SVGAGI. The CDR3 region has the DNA TGTGCCAGCAGACCCCGGGACAGCGTTAATTCACCCCTCCACTTT. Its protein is CASRPRDSVNSPLHF.

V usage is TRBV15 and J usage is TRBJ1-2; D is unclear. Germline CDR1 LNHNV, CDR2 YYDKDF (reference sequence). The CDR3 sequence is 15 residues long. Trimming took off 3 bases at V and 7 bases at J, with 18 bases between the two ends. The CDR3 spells CATSSIRSAGSGYTF. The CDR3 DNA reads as TGTGCCACCAGCAGTATTCGTTCGGCGGGGTCTGGCTACACCTTC.

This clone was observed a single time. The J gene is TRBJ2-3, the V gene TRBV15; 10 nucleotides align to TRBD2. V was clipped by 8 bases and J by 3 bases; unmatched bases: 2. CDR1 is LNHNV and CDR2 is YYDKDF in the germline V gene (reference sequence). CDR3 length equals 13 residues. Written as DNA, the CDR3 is TGTGCCACCGAAGCGGGGGGGACAGATACGCAGTATTTT. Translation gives CATEAGGTDTQYF.

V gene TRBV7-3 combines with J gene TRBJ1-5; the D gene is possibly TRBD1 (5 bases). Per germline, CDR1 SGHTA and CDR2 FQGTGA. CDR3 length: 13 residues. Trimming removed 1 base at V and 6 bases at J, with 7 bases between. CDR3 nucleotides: TGTGCCAGCAGCTTAATGGGGGGTCAGCCCCAGCATTTT. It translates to CASSLMGGQPQHF.

Written as DNA, the CDR3 is TGTGCCAGCAGTTCCAGCGCCTACGAGCAGTACTTC. This translates into CASSSSAYEQYF. This chain uses TRBV27 with TRBJ2-7; no clear D. Germline CDR1 is MNHEY and CDR2 is SMNVEV (reference sequence). The CDR3 totals 12 residues. The V and J ends lost 4 bases and 2 bases respectively, with 6 bases between them.

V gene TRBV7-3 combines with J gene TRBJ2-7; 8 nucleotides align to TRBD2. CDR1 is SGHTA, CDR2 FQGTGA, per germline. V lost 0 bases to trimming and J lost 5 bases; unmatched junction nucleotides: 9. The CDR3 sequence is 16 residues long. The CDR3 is CASSLTGGLESNEQYF. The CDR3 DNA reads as TGTGCCAGCAGCTTAACAGGGGGACTAGAATCTAACGAGCAGTACTTC.

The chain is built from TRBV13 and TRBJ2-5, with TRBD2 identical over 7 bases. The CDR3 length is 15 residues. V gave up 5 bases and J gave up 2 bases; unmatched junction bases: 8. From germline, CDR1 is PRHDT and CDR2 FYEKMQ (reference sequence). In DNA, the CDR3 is TGTGCCAGCAGCCACCGGGGCGGGGGTCAAGAGACCCAGTACTTC. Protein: CASSHRGGGQETQYF.

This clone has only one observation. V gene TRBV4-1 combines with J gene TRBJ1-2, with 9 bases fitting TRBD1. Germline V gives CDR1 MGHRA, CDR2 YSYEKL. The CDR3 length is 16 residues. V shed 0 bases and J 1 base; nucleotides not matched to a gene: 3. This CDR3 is CASSQERDRVNYGYTF. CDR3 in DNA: TGCGCCAGCAGCCAAGAACGGGACAGGGTTAACTATGGCTACACCTTC.

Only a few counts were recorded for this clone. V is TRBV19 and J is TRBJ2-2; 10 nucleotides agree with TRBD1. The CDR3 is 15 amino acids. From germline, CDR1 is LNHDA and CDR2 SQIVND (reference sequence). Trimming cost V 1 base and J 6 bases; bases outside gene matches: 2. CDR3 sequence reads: CASSIGQGAAGELFF. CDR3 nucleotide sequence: TGTGCCAGTAGTATAGGACAGGGGGCGGCCGGGGAGCTGTTTTTT. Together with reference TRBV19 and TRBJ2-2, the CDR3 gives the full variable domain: DGGITQSPKYLFRKEGQNVTLSCEQNLNHDAMYWYRQDPGQGLRLIYYSQIVNDFQKGDIAEGYSVSREKKESFPLTVTSAQKNPTAFYLCASSIGQGAAGELFFGEGSRLTVL.

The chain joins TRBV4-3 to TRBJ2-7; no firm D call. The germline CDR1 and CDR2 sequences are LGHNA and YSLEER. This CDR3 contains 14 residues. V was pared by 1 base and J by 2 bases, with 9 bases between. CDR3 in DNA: TGCGCCAGCAGCCAAGGGGTTCAAACCTACGAGCAGTACTTC. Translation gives CASSQGVQTYEQYF.

The CDR3: CASSPGTSVSYEQYF. The CDR3 region has the DNA TGTGCCAGCTCACCGGGGACTAGCGTGTCCTACGAGCAGTACTTC. The chain joins TRBV18 to TRBJ2-7; 10 bases are shared with TRBD2. Germline V gene data show CDR1 as KGHSH and CDR2 as LQKENI. This CDR3 spans 15 amino acids. V shed 3 bases and J 1 base; nucleotides not matched to a gene: 3.

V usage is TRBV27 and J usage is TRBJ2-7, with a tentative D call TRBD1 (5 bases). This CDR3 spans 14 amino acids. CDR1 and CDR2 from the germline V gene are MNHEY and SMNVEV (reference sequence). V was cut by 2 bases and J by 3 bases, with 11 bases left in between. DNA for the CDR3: TGTGCCAGCAGTTTACTTGGACATAACTACGAGCAGTACTTC. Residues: CASSLLGHNYEQYF.

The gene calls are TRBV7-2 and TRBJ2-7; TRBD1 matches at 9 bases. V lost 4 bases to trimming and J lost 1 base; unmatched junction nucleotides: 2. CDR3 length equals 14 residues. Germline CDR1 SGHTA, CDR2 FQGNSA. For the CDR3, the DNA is TGTGCCAGCAGCTCTGACAGGGGGTCCTACGAGCAGTACTTC. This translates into CASSSDRGSYEQYF.

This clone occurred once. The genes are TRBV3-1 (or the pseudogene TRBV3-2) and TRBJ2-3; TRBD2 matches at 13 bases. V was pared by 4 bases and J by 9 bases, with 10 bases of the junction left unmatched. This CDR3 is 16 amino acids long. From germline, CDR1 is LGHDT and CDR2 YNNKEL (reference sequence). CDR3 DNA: TGTGCCAGCAGCCGCGTACTAGCGGGGGGGCCCGGAACGCAGTATTTT. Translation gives CASSRVLAGGPGTQYF.

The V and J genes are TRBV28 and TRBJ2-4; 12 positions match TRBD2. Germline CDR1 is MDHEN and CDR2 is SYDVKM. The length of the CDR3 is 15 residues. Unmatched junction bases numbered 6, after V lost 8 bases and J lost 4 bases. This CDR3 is CASAPSGGAKNIQYF. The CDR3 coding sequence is TGTGCCAGCGCACCTAGCGGGGGGGCAAAAAACATTCAGTACTTC.

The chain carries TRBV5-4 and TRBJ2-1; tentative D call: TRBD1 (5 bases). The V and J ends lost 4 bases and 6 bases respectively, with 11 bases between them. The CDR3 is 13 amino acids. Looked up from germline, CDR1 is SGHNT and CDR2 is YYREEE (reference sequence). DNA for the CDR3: TGTGCCAGCAGCAGATGGACAATCAATGAGCAGTTCTTC. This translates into CASSRWTINEQFF.

The CDR3 region has the DNA TGTGCCTGGAGGTCGGGGTATAACACCATATATTTT. Its translation: CAWRSGYNTIYF. This chain joins TRBV30 and TRBJ1-3; no clear D. The CDR3 has 12 amino acids. V lost 3 bases and J 7 bases, leaving 10 bases between the germline ends. Germline-derived CDR1 and CDR2 are GTSNPN and SVGIG (reference sequence).

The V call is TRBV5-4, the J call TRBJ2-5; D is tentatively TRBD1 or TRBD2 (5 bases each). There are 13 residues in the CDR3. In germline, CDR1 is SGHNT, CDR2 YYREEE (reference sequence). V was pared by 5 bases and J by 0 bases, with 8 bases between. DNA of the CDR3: TGTGCCAGCAGGGGACCGTACCAAGAGACCCAGTACTTC. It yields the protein CASRGPYQETQYF.

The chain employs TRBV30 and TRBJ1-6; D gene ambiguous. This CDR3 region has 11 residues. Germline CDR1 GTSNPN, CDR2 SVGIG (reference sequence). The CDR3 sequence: CGVGGNSPLHF. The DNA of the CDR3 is TGTGGTGTTGGCGGGAATTCACCCCTCCACTTT.